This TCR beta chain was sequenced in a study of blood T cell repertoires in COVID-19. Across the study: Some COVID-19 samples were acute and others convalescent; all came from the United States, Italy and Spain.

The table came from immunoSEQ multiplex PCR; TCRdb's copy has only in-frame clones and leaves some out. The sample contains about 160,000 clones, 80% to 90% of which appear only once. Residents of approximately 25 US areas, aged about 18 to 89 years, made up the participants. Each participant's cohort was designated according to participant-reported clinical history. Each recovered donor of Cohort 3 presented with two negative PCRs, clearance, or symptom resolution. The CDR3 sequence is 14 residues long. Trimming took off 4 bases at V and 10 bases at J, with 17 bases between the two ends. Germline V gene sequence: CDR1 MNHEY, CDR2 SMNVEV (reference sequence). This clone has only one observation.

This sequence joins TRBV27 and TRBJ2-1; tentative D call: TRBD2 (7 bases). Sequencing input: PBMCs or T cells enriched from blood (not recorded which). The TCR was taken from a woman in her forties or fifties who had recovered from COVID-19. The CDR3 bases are TGTGCCAGCAGTTCCCTCGGGGGGCGGGCGGAGCAGTTCTTC. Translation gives CASSSLGGRAEQFF.